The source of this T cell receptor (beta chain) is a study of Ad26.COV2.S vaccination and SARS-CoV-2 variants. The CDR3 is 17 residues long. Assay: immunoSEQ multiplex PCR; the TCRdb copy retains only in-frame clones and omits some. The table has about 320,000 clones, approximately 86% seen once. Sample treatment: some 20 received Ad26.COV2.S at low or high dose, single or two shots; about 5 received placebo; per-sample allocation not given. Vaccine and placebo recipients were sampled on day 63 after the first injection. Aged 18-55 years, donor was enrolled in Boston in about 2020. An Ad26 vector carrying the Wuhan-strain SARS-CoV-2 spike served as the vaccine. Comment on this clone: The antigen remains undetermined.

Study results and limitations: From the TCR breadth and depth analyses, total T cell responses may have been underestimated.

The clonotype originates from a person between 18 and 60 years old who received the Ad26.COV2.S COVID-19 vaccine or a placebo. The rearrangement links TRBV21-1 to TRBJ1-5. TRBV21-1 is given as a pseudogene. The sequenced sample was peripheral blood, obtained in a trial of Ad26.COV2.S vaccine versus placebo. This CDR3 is CASSKIMPGGSNQPQHF. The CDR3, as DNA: TGTGCCAGCAGCAAAATCATGCCGGGGGGTAGCAATCAGCCCCAGCATTTT.